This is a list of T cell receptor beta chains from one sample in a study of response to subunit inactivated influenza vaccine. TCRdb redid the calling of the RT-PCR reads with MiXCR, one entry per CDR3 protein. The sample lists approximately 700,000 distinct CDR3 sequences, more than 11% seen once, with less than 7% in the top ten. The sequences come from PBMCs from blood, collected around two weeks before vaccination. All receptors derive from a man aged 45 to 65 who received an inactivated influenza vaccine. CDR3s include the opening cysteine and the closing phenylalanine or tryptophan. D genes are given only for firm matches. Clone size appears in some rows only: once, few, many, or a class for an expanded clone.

CASSLQAGYGETQYF,TGTGCCAGCAGCCTCCAGGCAGGTTATGGTGAGACCCAGTACTTC,TRBJ2-5,few,TRBV7-9,-
CASSGTSKAFF,TGTGCCAGCAGTGGCACCTCTAAAGCTTTCTTT,TRBJ1-1,many,TRBV25-1,-
CAITTNSGTGELFF,TGTGCCATCACGACGAACTCCGGCACCGGGGAGCTGTTTTTT,TRBJ2-2,few,TRBV10-3,-
CASSLAGRDGYTF,TGCGCCAGCAGCTTGGCGGGGCGGGATGGCTACACCTTC,TRBJ1-2,-,TRBV5-1,-
CASSQTSGRSTDTQYF,TGTGCCAGCAGCCAGACTAGCGGGCGAAGCACAGATACGCAGTATTTT,TRBJ2-3,-,TRBV4-2,TRBD2
CASSLSGLAGGPRYEQYF,TGTGCCAGCAGTTTATCGGGGCTAGCGGGAGGGCCACGCTACGAGCAGTACTTC,TRBJ2-7,-,TRBV12-3/TRBV12-4,TRBD2
CASSPVHSTGLAGGSFGFF,TGCGCCAGCAGCCCAGTCCACTCCACCGGACTAGCGGGGGGCAGCTTTGGGTTCTTC,TRBJ2-1,many,TRBV4-1,TRBD2
CASSSPSGGAYNEQFF,TGTGCCAGCAGCTCCCCAAGCGGGGGGGCCTACAATGAGCAGTTCTTC,TRBJ2-1,many,TRBV7-8,TRBD2
CSAIPGTPLRYSNQPQHF,TGCAGTGCTATTCCCGGGACACCACTCCGTTATAGCAATCAGCCCCAGCATTTT,TRBJ1-5,many,TRBV20-1,-
CASSLIGYPGTNTGELFF,TGTGCCAGCAGTTTAATAGGGTATCCAGGGACGAACACCGGGGAGCTGTTTTTT,TRBJ2-2,-,TRBV28,-
CASRPTGSSGNTIYF,TGTGCCAGCAGGCCGACAGGGTCTTCTGGAAACACCATATATTTT,TRBJ1-3,few,TRBV6-1,TRBD1
CASSLVASTDTQYF,TGTGCCAGCAGTTTAGTGGCTAGCACAGATACGCAGTATTTT,TRBJ2-3,many,TRBV28,-
CASRVTSQGYNEQFF,TGTGCCAGCAGAGTTACGTCACAGGGGTACAATGAGCAGTTCTTC,TRBJ2-1,-,TRBV6-1,TRBD1
CASRHQGIGTEAFF,TGTGCCAGCAGGCACCAGGGTATAGGCACTGAAGCTTTCTTT,TRBJ1-1,-,TRBV3-1,-
CASSFPIAGVYINEQFF,TGTGCCAGCAGCTTCCCCATAGCGGGAGTTTATATAAATGAGCAGTTCTTC,TRBJ2-1,-,TRBV7-8,TRBD2
CASSYSRASGELFF,TGTGCCAGCAGTTACTCCCGGGCCTCCGGGGAGCTGTTTTTT,TRBJ2-2,-,TRBV6-2/TRBV6-3,-
CASSFPGQGHNEQFF,TGTGCCAGCAGCTTTCCGGGACAGGGTCACAATGAGCAGTTCTTC,TRBJ2-1,few,TRBV7-9,TRBD1
CSAGDGELFF,TGCAGTGCAGGGGACGGGGAGCTGTTTTTT,TRBJ2-2,-,TRBV20-1,-
CASSNAPGQGNYGYTF,TGTGCCAGCTCCAACGCCCCGGGACAGGGGAACTATGGCTACACCTTC,TRBJ1-2,-,TRBV12-3/TRBV12-4,TRBD1
CASRPPGTGNTGELFF,TGCGCCAGCAGGCCCCCTGGGACAGGGAACACCGGGGAGCTGTTTTTT,TRBJ2-2,few,TRBV5-1,TRBD1
CAISESVGELFF,TGTGCCATCAGTGAGTCTGTCGGGGAGCTGTTTTTT,TRBJ2-2,few,TRBV10-3,-
CASSQDGGRNQPQHF,TGCGCCAGCAGCCAAGACGGAGGGCGTAATCAGCCCCAGCATTTT,TRBJ1-5,-,TRBV4-1,-
CSARRGSYTEAFF,TGCAGTGCTCGTCGGGGGTCTTACACTGAAGCTTTCTTT,TRBJ1-1,-,TRBV20-1,-